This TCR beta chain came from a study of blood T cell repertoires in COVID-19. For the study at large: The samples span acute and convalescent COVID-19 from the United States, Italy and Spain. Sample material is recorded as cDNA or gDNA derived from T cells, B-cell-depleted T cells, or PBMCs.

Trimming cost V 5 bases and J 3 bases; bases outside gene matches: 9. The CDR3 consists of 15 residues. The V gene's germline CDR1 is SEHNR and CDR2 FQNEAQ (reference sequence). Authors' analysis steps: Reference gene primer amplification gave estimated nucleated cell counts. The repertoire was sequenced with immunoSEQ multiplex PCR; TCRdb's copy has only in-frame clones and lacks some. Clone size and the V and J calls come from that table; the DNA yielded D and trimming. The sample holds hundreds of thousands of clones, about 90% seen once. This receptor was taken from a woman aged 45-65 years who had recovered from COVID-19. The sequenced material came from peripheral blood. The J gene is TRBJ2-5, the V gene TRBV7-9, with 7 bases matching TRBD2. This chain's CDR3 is CASSQRRGGEETQYF. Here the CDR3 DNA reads TGTGCCAGCAGCCAACGAAGGGGAGGGGAAGAGACCCAGTACTTC.